One sample yielded the 28 T cell receptor beta chains listed below, sequenced in a study of T-cell memory formation after mild COVID-19. TCRdb passed the 5' RACE reads through MiXCR, listing each CDR3 protein once. The sample lists approximately 250,000 distinct CDR3 sequences; about 16% were seen once. The sample was PBMCs or a T cell subset sorted from them (not recorded which). The origin of the receptors is an adult woman who had mild COVID-19 (a few samples of this study predate the infection). Cell type and time point are not known.

The genes are TRBV12-3 or TRBV12-4 and TRBJ1-2; D is ambiguous. The germline V and J ends were trimmed by 7 bases and 3 bases, with 9 bases remaining between them. The CDR3 runs to 12 residues. CDR3 sequence reads: CASTKGDYGYTF. The DNA of the CDR3 is TGTGCCAGCACGAAAGGTGACTATGGCTACACCTTC.

This clonotype was observed a few times. J is TRBJ2-7 and V is TRBV3-1; no definite D call. Germline lookup yields CDR1 LGHDT and CDR2 YNNKEL (reference sequence). The V end lost 0 bases, the J end lost 6 bases, and 9 bases lay between the germline ends. The CDR3 runs to 13 residues. The CDR3 region is CASSQDKWGEQYF. The CDR3 DNA is TGTGCCAGCAGCCAAGATAAGTGGGGCGAGCAGTACTTC.

This clonotype was detected only a few times. V is TRBV5-1 and J is TRBJ2-1, with 7 nucleotides matching TRBD1. Looked up from germline, CDR1 is SGHRS and CDR2 is YFSETQ. V lost 1 base, J lost 1 base, and 2 bases stayed unmatched. There are 15 residues in the CDR3. Here the CDR3 reads CASSLTGESYNEQFF. CDR3 sequence (DNA): TGCGCCAGCAGCTTGACAGGGGAATCCTACAATGAGCAGTTCTTC.

The chain combines TRBV6-5 with TRBJ2-7; 12 nucleotides match TRBD2. The germline gives CDR1 MNHEY, CDR2 SVGAGI. The ends lost 6 bases at V and 2 bases at J; junction bases unmatched: 5. The CDR3 covers 15 residues. The CDR3 DNA sequence: TGTGCCAGCAGCCGGACTAGCGGGGCTACCTACGAGCAGTACTTC. Amino acids: CASSRTSGATYEQYF.

This clonotype showed up just a few times. CDR3 DNA sequence: TGTGCCAGCAGCCGCCTCGGACAGCAGGGAATCAGCCCCCAGCATTTT. Protein product: CASSRLGQQGISPQHF. The J gene is TRBJ1-5, the V gene TRBV7-8; D possibly corresponds to TRBD1 (6 bases). CDR3 length: 16 residues. V lost 5 bases and J 10 bases, leaving 24 bases between the germline ends. Germline V gene data show CDR1 as SGHVS and CDR2 as FQNEAQ.

This chain links TRBV20-1 with TRBJ1-6, with TRBD1 as a possible D gene (5 bases). The V end lost 2 bases, the J end lost 3 bases, and 14 bases lay between the germline ends. Looked up from germline, CDR1 is DFQATT and CDR2 is SNEGSKA (reference sequence). The CDR3 length is 16 residues. The CDR3 region has the DNA TGCAGTGCTAGACGACCCGAGACAGACTATAATTCACCCCTCCACTTT. It is translated as CSARRPETDYNSPLHF.

The genes are TRBV5-1 and TRBJ1-2; no clear D gene. This CDR3 is built from 13 residues. The germline CDR1 and CDR2 sequences are SGHRS and YFSETQ. Trimming removed 6 bases at V and 6 bases at J, with 15 bases between. The CDR3 region has the DNA TGCGCCAGCACCTCGTCCGGACCTGATGGCTACACCTTC. Its protein is CASTSSGPDGYTF. The variable domain in full, completed from reference TRBV5-1 and TRBJ1-2, reads KAGVTQTPRYLIKTRGQQVTLSCSPISGHRSVSWYQQTPGQGLQFLFEYFSETQRNKGNFPGRFSGRQFSNSRSEMNVSTLELGDSALYLCASTSSGPDGYTFGSGTRLTVV.

The rearrangement uses TRBV20-1 and TRBJ1-2; 7 bases are a match to TRBD1. The length of the CDR3 is 14 residues. Losses at the gene ends were 0 bases for V and 7 bases for J; bases not matched to a gene: 8. Germline lookup yields CDR1 DFQATT and CDR2 SNEGSKA (reference sequence). CDR3 nucleotide sequence: TGCAGTGCTAGAGATTCGAGACAGGGAGGTGGCTACACCTTC. It specifies CSARDSRQGGGYTF.

There are many counts of this clonotype. The rearrangement uses TRBV7-3 and TRBJ1-3, with a weak D call TRBD1 (5 bases). Looked up from germline, CDR1 is SGHTA and CDR2 is FQGTGA. V was trimmed by 3 bases and J by 2 bases, leaving 11 bases between them. The CDR3 has 15 amino acids. This CDR3 is CASSLLGTAGNTIYF. CDR3 nucleotides: TGTGCCAGCAGCTTGCTCGGGACGGCTGGAAACACCATATATTTT.

This clonotype was counted only a few times. The rearrangement joins TRBV7-2 to TRBJ2-3; D remains unclear. The CDR3 has 15 amino acids. Trimming removed 3 bases from V and 2 bases from J, with 12 bases in between. From germline, CDR1 is SGHTA and CDR2 FQGNSA. The CDR3 DNA is TGTGCCAGCAGCTTGATGTCCTGGGCCACAGATACGCAGTATTTT. Translating gives CASSLMSWATDTQYF.

This rearrangement joins TRBV12-3 or TRBV12-4 to TRBJ1-2; a possible D gene is TRBD1 (5 bases). The CDR3 contains 13 residues. Trimming took 5 bases from V and 7 from J, leaving 14 bases between them. CDR3 sequence: CASSADSHGGYTF. The DNA for the CDR3 is TGTGCCAGCAGTGCCGACAGTCACGGTGGCTACACCTTC.

As concerns this clonotype: This sequence may be a read error, since a much larger clone differs from it by one base. The CDR3 bases are TGTGCCAGCAGCCCCCAAACCCAGGGTCCCACCGTGGAGCTGTTTTTT. This codes for CASSPQTQGPTVELFF. The genes are TRBV7-3 and TRBJ2-2, with D perhaps matching TRBD1 (5 bases). The CDR3 spans 16 residues. The germline V gene encodes CDR1 SGHTA and CDR2 FQGTGA.

V usage is TRBV27 and J usage is TRBJ1-3; tentative D call: TRBD1 (6 bases). Trimming shortened V by 0 bases and J by 0 bases, and 9 bases separated the two germline ends. Per germline, CDR1 MNHEY and CDR2 SMNVEV (reference sequence). CDR3 size: 16 residues. The CDR3: CASSLSGGISGNTIYF. CDR3 DNA sequence: TGTGCCAGCAGTTTATCGGGGGGCATCTCTGGAAACACCATATATTTT.

In this sample, this clonotype turned up once. This chain uses TRBV12-3 or TRBV12-4 with TRBJ2-1; D might be TRBD2 (5 bases). V lost 5 bases and J lost 7, with 15 bases in between. The CDR3 covers 14 residues. CDR3 sequence reads: CASSTQGPGNEQFF. The CDR3 region has the DNA TGTGCCAGCAGTACGCAAGGCCCGGGGAATGAGCAGTTCTTC.

The chain employs TRBV5-6 and TRBJ2-5; D is tentatively TRBD1 or TRBD2 (5 bases each). V lost 2 bases and J lost 1, with 9 bases in between. This CDR3 comprises 14 residues. Germline V CDR1 and CDR2: SGHDT, YYEEEE. The DNA of the CDR3 is TGTGCCAGCAGCTTCCAGGGACCCCAAGAGACCCAGTACTTC. Protein product: CASSFQGPQETQYF.

This clonotype was counted only a few times. The rearrangement links TRBV9 to TRBJ2-2; 8 bases agree with TRBD1. This CDR3 has 15 amino acids. The germline gives CDR1 SGDLS, CDR2 YYNGEE. Trimming cost V 1 base and J 5 bases; bases outside gene matches: 4. CDR3 amino acids: CASSVRYRGTGELFF. Written as DNA, the CDR3 is TGTGCCAGCAGCGTAAGATACAGGGGGACCGGGGAGCTGTTTTTT.

This clonotype was seen repeatedly, ten times or more. The J gene is TRBJ1-3, the V gene TRBV7-2; TRBD1 might be the D (5 bases). This CDR3 has 17 amino acids. Deletions cut 0 bases from V and 0 bases from J, with 12 bases between. Germline CDR1 SGHTA, CDR2 FQGNSA. CDR3 sequence reads: CASSLAWTSNSGNTIYF. DNA for the CDR3: TGTGCCAGCAGCTTAGCTTGGACATCGAACTCTGGAAACACCATATATTTT. The whole variable domain, filled in from reference TRBV7-2 and TRBJ1-3, reads GAGVSQSPSNKVTEKGKDVELRCDPISGHTALYWYRQSLGQGLEFLIYFQGNSAPDKSGLPSDRFSAERTGGSVSTLTIQRTQQEDSAVYLCASSLAWTSNSGNTIYFGEGSWLTVV.

This clonotype came up a few times. This chain links TRBV6-6 with TRBJ1-2, with a possible D match to TRBD1 (6 bases). Per germline, CDR1 MNHNY and CDR2 SVGAGI (reference sequence). CDR3 size: 14 residues. Trimming removed 0 bases at V and 5 bases at J, with 10 bases between. For the CDR3, the DNA is TGTGCCAGCAGTTACTCGGGACAAATATATGGCTACACCTTC. As protein: CASSYSGQIYGYTF.

This clonotype came up a few times. This chain uses TRBV7-2 with TRBJ1-3, with D tentatively TRBD1 (5 bases). Per the germline V gene, CDR1 is SGHTA and CDR2 is FQGNSA. This CDR3 spans 16 amino acids. V was cut by 0 bases and J by 0 bases, with 9 bases left in between. The CDR3 bases are TGTGCCAGCAGCTTAGCGGGGCTTCACTCTGGAAACACCATATATTTT. Its protein product is CASSLAGLHSGNTIYF.

The J gene is TRBJ2-2, the V gene TRBV27; a weak D match, TRBD1 (6 bases). Trimming took off 10 bases at V and 4 bases at J, with 16 bases between the two ends. Germline V gene sequence: CDR1 MNHEY, CDR2 SMNVEV (reference sequence). This CDR3 is 14 amino acids long. DNA of the CDR3: TGTGCCACCAGGTCGGACAGAATCACCGGGGAGCTGTTTTTT. Amino acids: CATRSDRITGELFF.

This clonotype has just a few counts. J is TRBJ2-7 and V is TRBV7-2; 11 bases are a match to TRBD1. Germline V lookup: CDR1 SGHTA, CDR2 FQGNSA. The V and J ends lost 4 bases and 2 bases, in that order; junction bases with no gene match: 13. The CDR3 is 18 amino acids. Here the CDR3 reads CASSYPWGMGQGAYEQYF. The CDR3 nucleotides read TGTGCCAGCAGCTACCCATGGGGGATGGGACAGGGGGCCTACGAGCAGTACTTC.

The chain has TRBV14 and TRBJ2-1, with 9 bases identical to TRBD2. This CDR3 is built from 15 residues. Germline trimming cut 6 bases from V and 1 base from J; bases unmatched to any gene: 4. The V gene's germline CDR1 is SGHDN and CDR2 FVKESK. CDR3 sequence reads: CASRPTSGSYNEQFF. For the CDR3, the DNA is TGTGCCAGCAGACCTACTAGCGGGTCCTACAATGAGCAGTTCTTC.

V usage is TRBV6-6 and J usage is TRBJ1-5; no clear D gene. The CDR3 contains 14 residues. From germline, CDR1 is MNHNY and CDR2 SVGAGI (reference sequence). V lost 5 bases, J lost 0 bases, and 8 bases lay in between. The CDR3 nucleotides read TGTGCCAGCAGTCAGCTGTATAGCAATCAGCCCCAGCATTTT. It yields the protein CASSQLYSNQPQHF.

This clonotype was counted at least ten times. V usage is TRBV12-3 or TRBV12-4 and J usage is TRBJ2-6, with D possibly being TRBD2 (5 bases). The CDR3 is 14 residues long. Trimming removed 6 bases from V and 2 bases from J, with 8 bases in between. The CDR3 region has the DNA TGTGCCAGCAGATTCGGGGCTGGGGCCAACGTCCTGACTTTC. Translated, it gives CASRFGAGANVLTF.

This clonotype came up a few times. The chain is built from TRBV7-9 and TRBJ2-5; TRBD1 agrees at 10 bases. The CDR3 length is 15 residues. CDR1 and CDR2 from the germline V gene are SEHNR and FQNEAQ (reference sequence). The V and J ends lost 4 bases and 5 bases, in that order; junction bases with no gene match: 7. CDR3 nucleotide sequence: TGTGCCAGCAGCTATCCGGGACAGGGGAGGGAGACCCAGTACTTC. Amino acid sequence: CASSYPGQGRETQYF.

This clonotype was recorded a few times. The genes are TRBV3-1 and TRBJ1-1, with 7 bases lining up with TRBD1. There are 16 residues in the CDR3. Germline lookup yields CDR1 LGHDT and CDR2 YNNKEL (reference sequence). Trimming removed 5 bases from V and 0 bases from J; junction bases left unmatched: 9. CDR3: CASSYKAGGVNTEAFF. The CDR3 region has the DNA TGTGCCAGCAGCTACAAGGCAGGGGGAGTGAACACTGAAGCTTTCTTT.

The genes are TRBV20-1 and TRBJ1-2, with D possibly TRBD1 on 6 matching bases. The CDR3 extends over 12 amino acids. V lost 2 bases and J lost 5, with 9 bases in between. Germline loops: CDR1 DFQATT, CDR2 SNEGSKA (reference sequence). The CDR3 region is CSARTGPYGYTF. The CDR3, as DNA: TGCAGTGCTAGAACAGGGCCTTATGGCTACACCTTC.

The table lists this clonotype with a few counts. The genes are TRBV27 and TRBJ1-1; D is uncertain. Looked up from germline, CDR1 is MNHEY and CDR2 is SMNVEV (reference sequence). The V end lost 4 bases, the J end lost 4 bases, and 16 bases lay between the germline ends. The CDR3 length is 15 residues. In DNA, the CDR3 is TGTGCCAGCAGTTCCCGTTCCTCTTTGACCACTGAAGCTTTCTTT. This translates into CASSSRSSLTTEAFF.